This T cell receptor beta chain came from a study of tumor-infiltrating T cells and Merkel cell polyomavirus (dated by TCRdb to about 2017). In terms of the full investigation: The study examined CD8+ T cells specific for the Merkel cell polyomavirus KLL epitope in Merkel cell carcinoma patients. Disease stage at presentation varied among the patients, and patient follow-up lasted a median of around 2.7 years, ranging from about 1.1 to 6.0 years. Patient treatments varied, were not standardized, and included chemotherapy, radiation and immunotherapies. TRB sequencing covered KLL-tetramer-sorted cells from blood or tumor-infiltrating lymphocytes in approximately 15 samples, plus 12 matched whole-tumor samples. The majority of whole-tumor samples consisted of approximately 27-micron curls cut from formalin-fixed, paraffin-embedded tissue blocks. Across the study, one tumor sample was a frozen nodal tumor digest and one was a flash-frozen core biopsy of a metastasis. Overall study results and their limits: One limitation of the study is the small sample size (n of about twelve patients). A higher intratumoral fraction of KLL-specific T cells (1.9-18% versus roughly 0-0.15%) was associated with significantly improved MCC-specific survival. A greater number of unique KLL-specific clonotypes in tumors (about 5-108 vs 0-3) was associated with a significant advantage in MCC-specific survival (P = 0.0051). KLL-specific TRB repertoires were diverse and mostly private, with just one public clonotype, shared by two patients, among roughly 400 unique sequences. Because the study covered only a single viral epitope, T cells targeting other Merkel cell polyomavirus epitopes were not captured.

V has 0 bases trimmed and J has 0 bases trimmed; junction bases matching no gene number 5. The CDR3 starts with the cysteine, ends with the phenylalanine, and has 18 residues. The only DNA kept is the CDR3, 54 bases in frame from the first base. Reading the germline V gene gives CDR1 SGDLS and CDR2 YYNGEE. The receptor library was made with the immunoSEQ multiplex PCR assay. Genomic DNA extraction, TRB sequencing and normalization were carried out by Adaptive Biotechnologies (Seattle, WA). The published analysis was carried out like this. Clonality was computed as one minus Shannon entropy of productive TRB sequences normalized by log2 of unique productive sequences. KLL-specific clonotypes in tumors were identified by matching TCRbeta CDR3 amino acid sequences with those from each patient's tetramer-sorted sample. What TCRdb holds here is the immuneACCESS table cut down to in-frame rearrangements. Part of the clones is not present; checked against another copy, under half of the missing clones reflect an unresolved V gene, and the others are unexplained. The DNA was the basis for D and trimming; V, J and clone size are from that table. The sample has about 25,000 clones on record, 70% to 90% of them singletons. Roughly 2.7% of the sample is held by the ten biggest clonotypes.

All patients' tumors stained robustly positive for Merkel cell polyomavirus Large T antigen by immunohistochemistry. The study included about eleven Merkel cell carcinoma patients who had robust KLL-tetramer+ populations, above 0.04% of CD8+ T cells, in blood and/or cultured TIL. All patients were identified as Caucasian, and a median age of approximately 69 years (range roughly 45 to 80 years) was recorded. Lymph node tumors were analyzed for patients with unknown primaries presenting with nodal disease, or where primary tissue was insufficient. As for this clone: Which antigen it targets is not known. It has no much larger one-base neighbor in the sample; base qualities were not kept.

The chain links TRBV9 with TRBJ2-2; TRBD2 matches 10 bases in the middle. The clonotype originates from a man in his fifties or sixties with Merkel cell carcinoma. The sample comprised lymph node tissue. CDR3 protein: CASSVEDSGGPNTGELFF. The DNA is as follows: TGTGCCAGCAGCGTAGAGGATAGCGGGGGGCCGAACACCGGGGAGCTGTTTTTT. Extended through the reference TRBV9 and TRBJ2-2 proteins, this CDR3 yields the full variable domain: DSGVTQTPKHLITATGQRVTLRCSPRSGDLSVYWYQQSLDQGLQFLIQYYNGEERAKGNILERFSAQQFPDLHSELNLSSLELGDSALYFCASSVEDSGGPNTGELFFGEGSRLTVL.